The source of this TCR beta chain is a study of blood T cell repertoires in COVID-19. In the study overall: Samples taken during acute and convalescent COVID-19 were collected in the United States, Italy and Spain.

V was trimmed by 4 bases and J by 2 bases, leaving 17 bases between them. The CDR3 extends over 16 amino acids. CDR1 is SGHTA and CDR2 is FQGTGA in the germline V gene. Assay: immunoSEQ multiplex PCR; the TCRdb copy retains only in-frame clones and omits some. This table holds under 300,000 clones, 80% to 90% found once. The rearrangement joins TRBV7-3 to TRBJ1-2; D gene ambiguous. The source material was peripheral blood. The clonotype comes from a woman aged 40-49 years who had recovered from COVID-19. The CDR3 DNA is TGTGCCAGCAGCTCCTACAACACGGGGAGCAACTATGGCTACACCTTC. As protein: CASSSYNTGSNYGYTF.